The 4 T cell receptor beta chains presented below share a single source sample, sequenced in a study of graft-versus-host responses after intestinal transplantation. The method was immunoSEQ multiplex PCR; TCRdb's version includes in-frame clones alone and lacks a portion of them. The sample lists under 100,000 clones, 85% to 95% occurring once. Antigens of these TCRs are unknown. The sequenced sample was unstimulated CD8+ T cells sorted from spleen or lymph node cells, obtained before transplant. The origin of the receptors is a human donor who was the organ donor for an intestinal transplant.

The chain employs TRBV7-9 and TRBJ2-2, with D maybe TRBD2 (6 bases). The CDR3 runs 12 residues. CDR1 SEHNR and CDR2 FQNEAQ come from the germline V gene (reference sequence). V lost 3 bases, J lost 10 bases, and 9 bases lay in between. CDR3 residues: CASSLGEAELFF. CDR3 nucleotides: TGTGCCAGCAGCTTGGGGGAGGCGGAGCTGTTTTTT.

This clone was seen only once. This chain links TRBV9 with TRBJ1-3; D unclear. V dropped 0 bases and J dropped 0 bases, with 4 bases sitting between them. Germline CDR1 SGDLS, CDR2 YYNGEE. This CDR3 contains 14 residues. The CDR3 is CASSVDISGNTIYF. In nucleotides, the CDR3 is TGTGCCAGCAGCGTAGACATCTCTGGAAACACCATATATTTT.

This clone came up once. The J gene is TRBJ2-3, the V gene TRBV19; D may be TRBD2 (6 bases). Germline values: CDR1 LNHDA, CDR2 SQIVND (reference sequence). CDR3 length: 13 residues. V was shortened by 2 bases and J by 5 bases, with 8 bases between the two germline ends. For the CDR3, the DNA is TGTGCCAGTAGTATACTAGCGAGAGATACGCAGTATTTT. It codes for CASSILARDTQYF.

The chain combines TRBV5-8 with TRBJ2-7, with TRBD2 identical over 10 bases. Germline-derived CDR1 and CDR2 are SGHTS and YDEGEE. CDR3 size: 15 residues. Trimming at V came to 1 base and at J to 2 bases, leaving 3 bases not matched to a gene. The CDR3 DNA follows: TGTGCCAGCAGCTTGAGGGGACTAGCGACCTACGAGCAGTACTTC. Translated: CASSLRGLATYEQYF.